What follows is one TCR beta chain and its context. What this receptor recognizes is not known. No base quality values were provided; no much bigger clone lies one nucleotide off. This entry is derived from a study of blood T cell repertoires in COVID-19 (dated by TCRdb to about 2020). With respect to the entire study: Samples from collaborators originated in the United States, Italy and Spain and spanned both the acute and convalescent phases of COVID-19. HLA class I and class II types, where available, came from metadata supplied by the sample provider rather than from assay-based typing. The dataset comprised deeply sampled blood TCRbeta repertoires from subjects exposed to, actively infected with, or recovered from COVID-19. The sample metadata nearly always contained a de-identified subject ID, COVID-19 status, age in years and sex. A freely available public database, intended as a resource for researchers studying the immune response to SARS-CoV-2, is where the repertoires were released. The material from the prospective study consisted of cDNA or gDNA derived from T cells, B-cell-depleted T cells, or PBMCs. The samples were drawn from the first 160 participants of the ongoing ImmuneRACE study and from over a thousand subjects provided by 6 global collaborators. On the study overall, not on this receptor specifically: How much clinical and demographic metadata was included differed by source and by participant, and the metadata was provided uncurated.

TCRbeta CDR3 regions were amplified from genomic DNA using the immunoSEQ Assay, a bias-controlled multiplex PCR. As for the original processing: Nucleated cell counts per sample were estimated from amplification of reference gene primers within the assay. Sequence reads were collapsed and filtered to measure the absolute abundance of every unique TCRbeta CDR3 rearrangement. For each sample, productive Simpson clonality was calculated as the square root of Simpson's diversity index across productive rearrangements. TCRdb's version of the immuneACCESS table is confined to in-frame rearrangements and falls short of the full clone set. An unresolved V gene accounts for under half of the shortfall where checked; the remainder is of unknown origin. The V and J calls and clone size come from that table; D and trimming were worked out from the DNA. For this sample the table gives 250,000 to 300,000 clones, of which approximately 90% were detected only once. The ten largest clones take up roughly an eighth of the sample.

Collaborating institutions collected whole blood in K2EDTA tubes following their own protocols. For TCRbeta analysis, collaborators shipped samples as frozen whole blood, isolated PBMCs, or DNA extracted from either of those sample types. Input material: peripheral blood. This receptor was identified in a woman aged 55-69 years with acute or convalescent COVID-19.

The CDR3 protein sequence reads: CASSPRLAGGSGETQYF. In nucleotides, the sequence is TGTGCCAGCAGCCCCAGACTAGCGGGGGGGAGTGGAGAGACCCAGTACTTC. The chain was built from TRBV7-2 and TRBJ2-5; TRBD2 fits 14 bases in the junction. The CDR3 sequence holds 17 residues, the cysteine and phenylalanine included. The kept DNA is CDR3 alone, 51 bases in frame from the first base. The germline V gene specifies SGHTA as CDR1 and FQGNSA as CDR2. Trimming accounts for 5 bases at V and 4 bases at J, while the number of junction bases matched to no gene is 9.